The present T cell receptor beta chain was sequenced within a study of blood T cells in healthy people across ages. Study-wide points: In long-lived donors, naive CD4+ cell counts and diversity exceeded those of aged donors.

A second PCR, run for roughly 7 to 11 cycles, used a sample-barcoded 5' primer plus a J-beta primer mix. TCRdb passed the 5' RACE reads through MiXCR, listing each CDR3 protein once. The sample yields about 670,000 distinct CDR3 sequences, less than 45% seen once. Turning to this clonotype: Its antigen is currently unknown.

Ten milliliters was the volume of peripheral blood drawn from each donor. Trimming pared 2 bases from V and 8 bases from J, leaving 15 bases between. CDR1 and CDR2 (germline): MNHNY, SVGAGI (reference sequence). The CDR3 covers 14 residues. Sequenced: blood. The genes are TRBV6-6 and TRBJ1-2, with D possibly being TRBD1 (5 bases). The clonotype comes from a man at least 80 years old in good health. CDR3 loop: CASSYDSRDSGYTF. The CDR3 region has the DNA TGTGCCAGCAGTTACGACAGTAGAGACTCCGGCTACACCTTC.